The clone carrying this T cell receptor (beta chain) was seen ten or more times. What it binds is not known. This specimen belongs to a study of T cells after yellow fever vaccination. General study findings and limits: CD4 and CD8 compartments shared a small share of clonotypes, likely from convergent recombination. Contaminants from the bulk population, in the form of abundant clonotypes, could be found in FACS-sorted repertoires. Reappearance after the booster was seen for most primary-vaccination clones, at 96% CD4 and around 90% CD8.

V lost 6 bases, J lost 5 bases, and 13 bases lay in between. The CDR3 has 14 amino acids. Germline loops: CDR1 LNHDA, CDR2 SQIVND (reference sequence). Conversion of TCR transcripts into cDNA relied on 5'RACE template switching, which added a universal primer site and UMIs. Each CDR3 protein gets one entry after TCRdb re-called the 5' RACE reads with MiXCR. This table has roughly 50,000 distinct CDR3 sequences, 6% to 8% appearing once. The clonotype comes from a man aged 18 to 35 who received the YFV17D yellow fever vaccine. Material: CD8+ T cells sorted from PBMCs, obtained around 16 days after the first yellow fever vaccination. The chain carries TRBV19 and TRBJ2-2, with D perhaps assigned TRBD1 or TRBD2 (5 bases each). The DNA for the CDR3 is TGTGCCAGTAGCGCCGGGACGGTAACCGGGGAGCTGTTTTTT. This translates into CASSAGTVTGELFF.